This TCR beta chain was sequenced during a study of T cells in women clearing cervical HPV infection. For the study at large: HLA type stays a possible confounder, typing being limited. Study-wide results and caveats: Cases and controls were distinguished at AUC 0.65 to 0.85 by richness and V genes. CIN3+ cases had significantly higher TCR repertoire richness than controls, but evenness did not differ.

Concerning this clone itself: What it binds is unknown. The read falls 3 residues short of the CDR3 end, and the missing part is taken from the germline J gene.

This CDR3 is 15 amino acids long. V shed 0 bases and J shed 7 bases, with 16 bases lying between them. CDR1 is SGDLS and CDR2 is YYNGEE in the germline V gene. TCR beta CDR3 amplified by multiplex PCR from roughly 1,100 ng genomic DNA. The assay was immunoSEQ multiplex PCR, and TCRdb's table has in-frame clones only and misses some. This sample contains 15,000 or so clones. Sequencing input: blood buffy coat. This sequence joins TRBV9 and TRBJ1-2; D might be TRBD1 (6 bases). This clonotype originated in a woman aged 18-70 years with a cervical HPV16 infection that either progressed to CIN3+ or cleared (not recorded which). This CDR3 reads CASSVDVGGASGYTF. CDR3 DNA, as far as it was read: TGTGCCAGCAGCGTAGACGTCGGGGGGGCGAGTGGC.